The rows below give T cell receptor beta chains drawn from one sample of a study of OX40 agonist ivuxolimab in advanced cancers. The data were produced by immunoSEQ multiplex PCR, yet TCRdb's version contains in-frame clones alone and is incomplete. Here the sample spans roughly 18,000 clones, 70% to 80% being singletons. The source was CD4+ or CD8+ T cells sorted from blood, collected in a trial of the OX40 agonist ivuxolimab. Every receptor here comes from an adult with an advanced solid tumor such as melanoma, head and neck, liver or kidney cancer. Each CDR3 is given with its conserved first and last residue. Each record gives: J gene, D gene, clone size, V gene, CDR3 protein, CDR3 DNA. A D gene is named only where the DNA matches it firmly. For some rows the clone size is stated as once, few or many, or as a class when expanded; others skip it.

J: TRBJ2-1
D: TRBD1
size: NA
V: TRBV15
CDR3: CATSRAGTGYNEQFF
DNA: TGTGCCACCAGCAGAGCAGGGACAGGTTACAATGAGCAGTTCTTC

J: TRBJ1-6
D: TRBD1
size: NA
V: TRBV27
CDR3: CASSLVGGGRSYNSPLHF
DNA: TGTGCCAGCAGTTTGGTTGGAGGGGGCAGGTCCTATAATTCACCCCTCCACTTT

J: TRBJ1-2
D: NA
size: NA
V: TRBV6-6
CDR3: CATGGGYGYTF
DNA: TGTGCCACGGGGGGTGGCTATGGCTACACCTTC

J: TRBJ2-1
D: NA
size: NA
V: TRBV5-1
CDR3: CASSFFVAADNEQFF
DNA: TGCGCCAGCAGCTTTTTCGTAGCGGCCGACAATGAGCAGTTCTTC

J: TRBJ2-7
D: NA
size: few
V: TRBV9
CDR3: CASSARGQGNFYEQYF
DNA: TGTGCCAGCAGCGCCCGCGGTCAGGGTAATTTCTACGAGCAGTACTTC

J: TRBJ1-2
D: NA
size: NA
V: TRBV29-1
CDR3: CSVRTDGYTF
DNA: TGCAGCGTTCGGACAGATGGCTACACCTTC

J: TRBJ1-1
D: NA
size: few
V: TRBV30
CDR3: CAWRKEDRSSTEAFF
DNA: TGTGCCTGGCGGAAAGAAGACAGGTCGAGCACTGAAGCTTTCTTT

J: TRBJ2-7
D: NA
size: NA
V: TRBV28
CDR3: CASSHLLGPGSYEQYF
DNA: TGTGCCAGCAGCCACCTGCTTGGGCCGGGCTCCTACGAGCAGTACTTC

J: TRBJ1-1
D: TRBD1
size: NA
V: TRBV11-2
CDR3: CASSSYRGGTEAFF
DNA: TGTGCCAGCAGCTCGTACAGGGGCGGCACTGAAGCTTTCTTT

J: TRBJ2-5
D: NA
size: NA
V: TRBV19
CDR3: CASSSAGVETQYF
DNA: TGTGCCAGTAGTAGCGCAGGGGTCGAGACCCAGTACTTC

J: TRBJ1-2
D: NA
size: NA
V: TRBV7-2
CDR3: CASSLSQINTF
DNA: TGTGCCAGCAGCTTATCCCAGATAAATACCTTC

J: TRBJ1-1
D: NA
size: few
V: TRBV6-6
CDR3: CASSSGATNTEAFF
DNA: TGTGCCAGCAGTTCAGGGGCCACGAACACTGAAGCTTTCTTT

J: TRBJ2-1
D: NA
size: NA
V: TRBV28
CDR3: CASSLLVNEQFF
DNA: TGTGCCAGCAGCCTCTTGGTCAATGAGCAGTTCTTC

J: TRBJ2-7
D: TRBD1
size: NA
V: TRBV28
CDR3: CASLNAGQGVHEQYF
DNA: TGTGCCAGTTTAAATGCGGGACAGGGGGTTCACGAGCAGTACTTC

J: TRBJ2-5
D: TRBD2
size: NA
V: TRBV5-1
CDR3: CASSLRDSGTAARYF
DNA: TGCGCCAGCAGCTTACGAGATAGCGGGACTGCGGCGAGGTACTTC

J: TRBJ2-1
D: NA
size: few
V: TRBV7-9
CDR3: CASSGYSRDEQFF
DNA: TGTGCCAGCAGCGGCTATAGTAGGGATGAGCAGTTCTTC

J: TRBJ1-2
D: NA
size: NA
V: TRBV5-1
CDR3: CASSVAGVQGADGYTF
DNA: TGCGCCAGCAGCGTGGCTGGTGTTCAGGGCGCAGATGGCTACACCTTC

J: TRBJ1-1
D: NA
size: NA
V: TRBV5-1
CDR3: CASSPMRFGSGEAFF
DNA: TGCGCCAGCAGCCCGATGAGGTTCGGGTCCGGTGAAGCTTTCTTT

J: TRBJ1-6
D: TRBD1
size: NA
V: TRBV14
CDR3: CASSHGQGATSPLHF
DNA: TGTGCCAGCAGCCACGGACAGGGGGCAACTTCACCCCTCCACTTT

J: TRBJ1-5
D: TRBD1
size: NA
V: TRBV6-5
CDR3: CASSYRTGVDQPQHF
DNA: TGTGCCAGCAGTTACCGGACAGGGGTCGATCAGCCCCAGCATTTT

J: TRBJ2-7
D: NA
size: once
V: TRBV30
CDR3: CAWEQGLYEQYF
DNA: TGTGCCTGGGAGCAGGGACTGTACGAGCAGTACTTC

J: TRBJ1-5
D: NA
size: NA
V: TRBV7-2
CDR3: CASSARGTNQPQHF
DNA: TGTGCCAGCAGCGCGAGGGGGACCAATCAGCCCCAGCATTTT

J: TRBJ2-5
D: TRBD2
size: NA
V: TRBV5-1
CDR3: CASSWGKLATPSETQYF
DNA: TGCGCCAGCAGCTGGGGAAAACTAGCGACGCCCTCAGAGACCCAGTACTTC

J: TRBJ2-7
D: NA
size: once
V: TRBV18
CDR3: CASSPLSGYLNEQYF
DNA: TGTGCCAGCTCACCACTGTCAGGGTACCTAAACGAGCAGTACTTC

J: TRBJ2-3
D: NA
size: few
V: TRBV6-6
CDR3: CATSSEYTQYF
DNA: TGTGCCACTTCGAGCGAGTATACGCAGTATTTT

J: TRBJ2-4
D: TRBD2
size: few
V: TRBV11-1
CDR3: CASSLIVGGLDIQYF
DNA: TGTGCCAGCAGCTTAATCGTGGGGGGGTTAGACATTCAGTACTTC

J: TRBJ1-2
D: NA
size: NA
V: TRBV27
CDR3: CASSLGSFYGYTF
DNA: TGTGCCAGCAGTTTGGGCAGCTTCTATGGCTACACCTTC

J: TRBJ2-7
D: TRBD1
size: NA
V: TRBV6-4
CDR3: CASSDDRTGPSYEQYF
DNA: TGTGCCAGCAGTGACGATAGGACAGGACCATCCTACGAGCAGTACTTC

J: TRBJ1-1
D: NA
size: NA
V: TRBV5-1
CDR3: CASSLGRGFMNTEAFF
DNA: TGCGCCAGCAGCTTGGGTAGAGGGTTCATGAACACTGAAGCTTTCTTT

J: TRBJ2-7
D: NA
size: NA
V: TRBV23-1
CDR3: CASSQRDIRYEQYF
DNA: TGCGCCAGCAGTCAAAGAGACATCCGCTACGAGCAGTACTTC

J: TRBJ2-7
D: NA
size: NA
V: TRBV4-3
CDR3: CASSHRSSRGAAYEQYF
DNA: TGCGCCAGCAGCCACCGCTCCTCCCGGGGGGCGGCCTACGAGCAGTACTTC

J: TRBJ2-1
D: TRBD2
size: NA
V: TRBV11-3
CDR3: CASSQGPSGSSSYNEQFF
DNA: TGTGCCAGCAGCCAGGGGCCTAGCGGGAGTAGCTCCTACAATGAGCAGTTCTTC

J: TRBJ1-1
D: NA
size: medium-sized
V: TRBV7-6
CDR3: CASSLSQNTEAFF
DNA: TGTGCCAGCAGCTTAAGCCAGAACACTGAAGCTTTCTTT

J: TRBJ2-1
D: NA
size: NA
V: TRBV5-1
CDR3: CASSLGTDNEQFF
DNA: TGCGCCAGCAGCTTGGGAACCGACAATGAGCAGTTCTTC

J: TRBJ1-1
D: NA
size: NA
V: TRBV5-5
CDR3: CASSLVEGTEAFF
DNA: TGTGCCAGCAGCTTGGTTGAGGGGACTGAAGCTTTCTTT

J: TRBJ2-2
D: NA
size: NA
V: TRBV30
CDR3: CAWSSVNTGELFF
DNA: TGTGCCTGGAGTTCCGTGAACACCGGGGAGCTGTTTTTT

J: TRBJ2-3
D: TRBD1
size: NA
V: TRBV19
CDR3: CASSLDRATDTQYF
DNA: TGTGCCAGTAGTCTCGACAGGGCCACAGATACGCAGTATTTT

J: TRBJ1-1
D: NA
size: few
V: TRBV7-9
CDR3: CASSQTVNTEAFF
DNA: TGTGCCAGCAGCCAGACAGTGAACACTGAAGCTTTCTTT

J: TRBJ2-2
D: NA
size: NA
V: TRBV11-2
CDR3: CASSREPVPVPVSGELFF
DNA: TGTGCCAGCAGCCGTGAACCCGTACCGGTACCTGTTTCCGGGGAGCTGTTTTTT

J: TRBJ1-2
D: NA
size: few
V: TRBV30
CDR3: CAWSPSRGSFGYTF
DNA: TGTGCCTGGAGTCCATCCCGGGGGTCTTTCGGCTACACCTTC

J: TRBJ2-3
D: TRBD2
size: NA
V: TRBV10-2
CDR3: CASSETSGGQNTDTQYF
DNA: TGCGCCAGCAGTGAGACTAGCGGGGGACAAAACACAGATACGCAGTATTTT

J: TRBJ1-6
D: NA
size: NA
V: TRBV30
CDR3: CAWSRSVYNSPLHF
DNA: TGTGCCTGGAGTAGGAGTGTCTATAATTCACCCCTCCACTTT

J: TRBJ1-1
D: NA
size: NA
V: TRBV6-5
CDR3: CATQSAGGIEAFF
DNA: TGTGCCACCCAATCCGCTGGGGGGATTGAAGCTTTCTTT

J: TRBJ1-5
D: NA
size: few
V: TRBV6-6
CDR3: CAAGAHSNQPQHF
DNA: TGTGCCGCAGGGGCCCATAGCAATCAGCCCCAGCATTTT

J: TRBJ2-3
D: NA
size: NA
V: TRBV19
CDR3: CASTPSSYTDTQYF
DNA: TGTGCCAGTACTCCTAGTAGCTACACAGATACGCAGTATTTT

J: TRBJ1-1
D: TRBD1
size: NA
V: TRBV5-5
CDR3: CASSTIQGAVEAFF
DNA: TGTGCCAGCAGCACAATACAGGGGGCGGTTGAAGCTTTCTTT

J: TRBJ1-2
D: NA
size: NA
V: TRBV5-6
CDR3: CASSRASNYGYTF
DNA: TGTGCCAGCAGCCGGGCTTCTAACTATGGCTACACCTTC

J: TRBJ1-2
D: NA
size: NA
V: TRBV6-1
CDR3: CANMASGDHGYTF
DNA: TGTGCCAACATGGCCTCTGGGGACCATGGCTACACCTTC

J: TRBJ2-3
D: NA
size: NA
V: TRBV6-5
CDR3: CASSETDSTDTQYF
DNA: TGTGCCAGCAGTGAGACAGACAGCACAGATACGCAGTATTTT